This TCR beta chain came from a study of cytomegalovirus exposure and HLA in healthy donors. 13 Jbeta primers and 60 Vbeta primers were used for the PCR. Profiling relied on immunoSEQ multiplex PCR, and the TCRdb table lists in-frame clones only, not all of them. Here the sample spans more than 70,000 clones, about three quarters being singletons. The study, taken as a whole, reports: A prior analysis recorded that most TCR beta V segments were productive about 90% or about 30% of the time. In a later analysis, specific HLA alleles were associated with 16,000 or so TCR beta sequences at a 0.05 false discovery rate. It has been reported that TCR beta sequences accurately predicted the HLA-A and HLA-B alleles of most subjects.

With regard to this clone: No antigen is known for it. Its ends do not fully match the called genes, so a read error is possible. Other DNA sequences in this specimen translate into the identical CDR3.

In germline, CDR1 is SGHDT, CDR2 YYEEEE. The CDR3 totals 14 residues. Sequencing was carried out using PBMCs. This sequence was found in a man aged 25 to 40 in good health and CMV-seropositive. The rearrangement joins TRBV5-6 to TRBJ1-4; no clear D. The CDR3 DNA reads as TGCGCCAGCAGCTTGGCCGGTGGTAGCGAAAAACTGTTTTTT. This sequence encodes CASSLAGGSEKLFF.